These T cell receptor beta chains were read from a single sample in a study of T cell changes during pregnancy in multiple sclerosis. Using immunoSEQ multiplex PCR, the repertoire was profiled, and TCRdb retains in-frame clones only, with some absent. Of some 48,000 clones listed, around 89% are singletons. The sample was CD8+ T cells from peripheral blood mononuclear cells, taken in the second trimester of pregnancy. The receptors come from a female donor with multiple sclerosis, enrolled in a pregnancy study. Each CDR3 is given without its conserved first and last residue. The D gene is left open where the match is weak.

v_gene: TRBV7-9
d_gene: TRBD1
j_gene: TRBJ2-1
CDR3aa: ASSLGGGLPLGNEQF

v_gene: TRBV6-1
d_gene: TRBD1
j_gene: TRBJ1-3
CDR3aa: ANLQGAPGNTIY

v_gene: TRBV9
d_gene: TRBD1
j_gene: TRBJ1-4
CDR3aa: ASSPSDRVSDEKLF

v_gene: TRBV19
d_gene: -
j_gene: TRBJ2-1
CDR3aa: ASMIAGEQF

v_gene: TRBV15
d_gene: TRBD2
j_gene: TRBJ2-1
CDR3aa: ATSRESSGLALDEQF

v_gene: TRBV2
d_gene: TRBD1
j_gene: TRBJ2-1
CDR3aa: ASSLSTGDHEQF

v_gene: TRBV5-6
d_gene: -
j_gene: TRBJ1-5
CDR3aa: ASRERPGGAPQH

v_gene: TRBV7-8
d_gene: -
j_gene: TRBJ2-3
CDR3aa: ASSLVVSTGTDTQY

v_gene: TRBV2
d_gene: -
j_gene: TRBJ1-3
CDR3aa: ASRGQTSGNTIY

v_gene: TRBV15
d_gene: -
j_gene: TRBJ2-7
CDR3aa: ATSGRQALTDEQY

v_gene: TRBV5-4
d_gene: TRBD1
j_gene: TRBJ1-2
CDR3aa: ASSLEPGQYDGYT

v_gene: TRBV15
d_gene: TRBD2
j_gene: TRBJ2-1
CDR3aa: ATSSLGGGIYNEQF

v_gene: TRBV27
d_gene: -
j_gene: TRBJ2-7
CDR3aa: ASSFGPNYEQY

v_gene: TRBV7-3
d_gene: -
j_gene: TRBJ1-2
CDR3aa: ASSLAGDYGYT

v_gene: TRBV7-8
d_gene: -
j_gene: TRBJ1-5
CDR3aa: ASSLAADRFDNQPQH

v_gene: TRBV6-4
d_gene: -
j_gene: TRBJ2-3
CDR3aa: ASSATGENTDTQY

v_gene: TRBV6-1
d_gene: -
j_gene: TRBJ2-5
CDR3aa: ATSGTQY

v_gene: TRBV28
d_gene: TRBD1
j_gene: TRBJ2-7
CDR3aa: ASKETGGAYEQY

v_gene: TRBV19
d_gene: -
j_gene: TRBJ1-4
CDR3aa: ASNRRATNEKLF

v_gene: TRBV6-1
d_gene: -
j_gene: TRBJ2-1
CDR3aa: ASSEWGEDEQF

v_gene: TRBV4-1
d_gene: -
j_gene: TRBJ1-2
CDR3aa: ASSQDEREGRPANYGYT

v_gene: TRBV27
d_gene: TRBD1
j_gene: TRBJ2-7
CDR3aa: ASSWTGPSYEQY

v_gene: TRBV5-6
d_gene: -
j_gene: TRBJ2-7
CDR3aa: ASSLVNYEQY

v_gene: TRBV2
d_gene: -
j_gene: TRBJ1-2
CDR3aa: ASKGEEVYGYT

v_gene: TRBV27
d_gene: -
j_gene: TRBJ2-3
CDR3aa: ASSRTGTDTQY

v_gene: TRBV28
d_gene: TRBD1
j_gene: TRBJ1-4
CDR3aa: ASSFGDRVFSNEKLF

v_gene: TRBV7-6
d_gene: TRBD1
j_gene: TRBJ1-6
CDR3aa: ASSPGQGNYNSPLH

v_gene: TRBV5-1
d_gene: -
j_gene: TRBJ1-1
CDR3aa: ASSFRTATNTEAF

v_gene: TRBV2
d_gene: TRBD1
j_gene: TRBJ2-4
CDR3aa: ASSEGGTDLKKGY

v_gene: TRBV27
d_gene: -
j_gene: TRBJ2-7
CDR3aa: ASSLLGDYEQY

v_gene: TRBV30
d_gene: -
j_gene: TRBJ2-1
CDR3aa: AWSPDINEQF

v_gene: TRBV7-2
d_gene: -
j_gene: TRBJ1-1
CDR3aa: ASSSLVNTEAF

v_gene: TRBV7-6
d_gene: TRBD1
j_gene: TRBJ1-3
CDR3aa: ASSSRQGFSGNTIY

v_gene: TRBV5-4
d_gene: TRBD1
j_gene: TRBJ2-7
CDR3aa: ASSDDRADYEQY

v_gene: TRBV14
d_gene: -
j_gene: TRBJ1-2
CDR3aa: ASSQGQFALGGYT

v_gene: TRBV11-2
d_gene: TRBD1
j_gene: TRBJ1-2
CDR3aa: ASSLNPGTGDNGYT

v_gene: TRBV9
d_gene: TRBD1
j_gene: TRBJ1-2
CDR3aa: ASSDRDRVNFYT

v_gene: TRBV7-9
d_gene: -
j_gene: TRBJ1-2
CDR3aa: ASSDGEDASGYT

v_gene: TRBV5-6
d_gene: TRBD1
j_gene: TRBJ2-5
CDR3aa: ASSWGQGLGETQY

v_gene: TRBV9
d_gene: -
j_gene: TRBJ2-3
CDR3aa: ASNPSAGTDTQY

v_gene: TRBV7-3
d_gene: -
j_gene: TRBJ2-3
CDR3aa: ASSWTDRHTDTQY

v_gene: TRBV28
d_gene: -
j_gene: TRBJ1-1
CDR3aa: ASRTGHLITEAF

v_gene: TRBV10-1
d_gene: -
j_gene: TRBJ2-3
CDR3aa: ASTGSTTDTQY

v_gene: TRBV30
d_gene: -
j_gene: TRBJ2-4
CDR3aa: AWSVAGNIQY

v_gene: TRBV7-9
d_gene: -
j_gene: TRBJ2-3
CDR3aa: ASSPGAGPGDTQY

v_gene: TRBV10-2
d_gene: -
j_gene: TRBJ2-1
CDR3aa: ASSGPTEWESSYNEQF

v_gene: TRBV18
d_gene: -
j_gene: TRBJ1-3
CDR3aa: ASSSSRDTNTIY

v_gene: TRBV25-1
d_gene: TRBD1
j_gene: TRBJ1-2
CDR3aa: ASSERQGIGYT

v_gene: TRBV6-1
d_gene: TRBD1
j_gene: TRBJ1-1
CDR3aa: ASSTGVMNTEAF

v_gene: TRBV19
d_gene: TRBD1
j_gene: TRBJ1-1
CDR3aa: ASSNRGTGDTEAF

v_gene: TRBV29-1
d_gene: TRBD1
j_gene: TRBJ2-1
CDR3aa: SVRGTGQGWGNEQF

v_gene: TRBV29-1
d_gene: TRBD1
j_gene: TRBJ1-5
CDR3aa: SVITGDLSNQPQH

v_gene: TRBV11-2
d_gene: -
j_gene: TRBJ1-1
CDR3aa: ASSAGTENEAF

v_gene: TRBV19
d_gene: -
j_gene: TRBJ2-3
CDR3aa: ASSASGQRGTDTQY

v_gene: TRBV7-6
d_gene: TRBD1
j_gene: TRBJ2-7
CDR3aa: ASSTGQGYEQY

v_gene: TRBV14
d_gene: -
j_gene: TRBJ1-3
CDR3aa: ASSPARESGNTIY

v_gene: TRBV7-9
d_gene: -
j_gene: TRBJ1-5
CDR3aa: ASSSDSLSDQPQH

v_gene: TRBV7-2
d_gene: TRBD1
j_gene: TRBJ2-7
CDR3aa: ASSLDRGYDEQY

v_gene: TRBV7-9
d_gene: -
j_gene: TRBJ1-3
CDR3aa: ASSLEAGVGNTIY

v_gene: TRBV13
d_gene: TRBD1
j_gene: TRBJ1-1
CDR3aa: ASSTGTGGANTEAF